Ten or more counts support the clone carrying this TCR beta chain. The target antigen is unknown. The sample belongs to a study of T cells in Graves' hyperthyroidism and ophthalmopathy. Study background: Once the initial diagnosis was made, peripheral blood was obtained before any treatment.

The investigators amplified TCR beta CDR3 regions from RNA transcripts. TCR CDR3 underwent first-round RT-PCR with the HTBI primer set. TCRdb fed the multiplex PCR reads into MiXCR, producing one record per CDR3 protein. The sample lists roughly 600,000 distinct CDR3 sequences, approximately 15% occurring once. The study, taken as a whole, reports: Most clonotypes expanded in the thyroid (above 0.001) were also present in blood.

The cohort's ophthalmopathy patients, a group with duration under 3 months, had a Clinical Activity Score of at least 3 and a NOSPECS grade of at least 4. Clinical symptoms, serum thyroxine, TRAb, thyroid ultrasound and orbital computed tomography established diagnosis. The material sequenced was blood. This receptor was obtained from a woman aged 50 to 60 with Graves' ophthalmopathy.

This chain's CDR3 is CASSLRLAGGLGNEQFF. CDR3 DNA sequence: TGTGCCAGCAGTTTACGACTAGCGGGAGGGCTTGGGAATGAGCAGTTCTTC. The chain recombines TRBV27 with TRBJ2-1; 14 nucleotides match TRBD2. The CDR3 totals 17 residues. V gave up 2 bases and J gave up 7 bases; unmatched junction bases: 7. Germline V CDR1 and CDR2: MNHEY, SMNVEV (reference sequence).